The T cell receptor beta chain described here comes from a study of CD8+ T cells in alopecia areata (dated by TCRdb to the late 2010s). Looking at the study overall: Treated patients were enrolled in an open-label pilot trial of oral tofacitinib at 5 to 10 mg twice daily for moderate-to-severe alopecia areata. Scalp clonality was compared among normal scalp (n=4), patchy alopecia areata scalp (n=8), and alopecia totalis/universalis scalp (n=8). immunoSEQ multiplex PCR using 35 Vbeta forward primers and 13 Jbeta reverse primers was used to amplify TCRbeta CDR3 regions. Patients received tofacitinib for 6 to 18 months and were then followed off drug for 6 months to check for delayed response and recurrence. Tofacitinib-treated patients had biopsies at baseline and at 4 and 24 weeks of treatment, with a later scalp biopsy in several patients. To study T cell clonal expansion in alopecia areata, the researchers applied high-throughput TCRbeta sequencing to both the C3H/HeJ mouse model and human patients. RNA was extracted with the PAXgene miRNA kit for fixed scalp, the miRNeasy kit for PBMCs, and the RNeasy kit for mouse skin. On the human side, TCRbeta sequencing was run on scalp tissue and on sorted CD4+ and CD8+ peripheral blood T cells from healthy controls and from alopecia areata patients with either patchy or totalis/universalis disease. Study-level results and caveats: Lesional scalp, especially in alopecia totalis/universalis, showed higher clonality and more expanded CD8+ clones than normal scalp, suggesting antigenic drive. Unlike mouse skin, which is dominated by gammadelta T cells, normal human skin has resident alphabeta T cells that are also sequenced, and this complicates analysis of the scalp TCR repertoire. TCR sequences shared between patients were less clear than in mice, possibly partly because of HLA diversity in the patient population.

Of note for this clone: Its antigen is unknown. No base-level quality is on record; no much larger clone is a single base apart.

Libraries were constructed by the immunoSEQ multiplex PCR assay. RNA was extracted from all samples and reverse transcribed into cDNA as template for TCR sequencing. SuperScript III was used for first-strand cDNA synthesis, primed with a 2:1 mix of oligo-dT and random hexamers. Amplification bias was assessed with a synthetic immune receptor repertoire, and residual bias was removed computationally. Per the original workflow: Raw reads were preprocessed for error removal, and CDR3 was defined according to IMGT conventions as running from the conserved cysteine to phenylalanine. Clonality was computed as 1 minus the Shannon entropy, with the entropy normalized by log2 of the number of productive unique TCRs. CD4 or CD8 identity of scalp clones was inferred by cross-referencing scalp TCRbeta sequences with sorted blood CD4 and CD8 repertoires. This immuneACCESS table, as held by TCRdb, lists in-frame sequences with V and J called but not all clones. Of the missing ones, under half trace to an unresolved V gene in checked studies; the others have no known cause. V and J calls and clone size are given by that table; D and trimming were obtained from the DNA. This sample is represented by roughly 140,000 clones; approximately 51% of them were singletons. Approximately 0.99% of the sample is held by the ten biggest clonotypes.

In light of the paper, this sample's time point label describes: baseline before oral tofacitinib. Peripheral blood and lesional scalp punch biopsies were obtained from patients with alopecia areata. PBMCs were isolated by density centrifugation and stained for CD3, CD4 and CD8, and CD4+ and CD8+ T cells were sorted on a FACSAria. The CDR3 has 13 amino acids, counting the end cysteine and phenylalanine. Only the CDR3 DNA stays, 39 bases, in frame from base 1. Trimming removed 5 bases from V and 4 bases from J, leaving 11 bases between the germline ends. Based on the germline V gene, the CDR1 and CDR2 sequences are SGHDN and FVKESK.

This TCR was sampled from a human donor with alopecia areata. The material was CD4+ T cells sorted from blood, obtained at week 0. This chain is built from TRBV14 and TRBJ1-2, with an unclear D gene assignment. The sequenced DNA is TGTGCCAGCAGCACGGGGAAGGGCTATGGCTACACCTTC. This codes for CASSTGKGYGYTF.